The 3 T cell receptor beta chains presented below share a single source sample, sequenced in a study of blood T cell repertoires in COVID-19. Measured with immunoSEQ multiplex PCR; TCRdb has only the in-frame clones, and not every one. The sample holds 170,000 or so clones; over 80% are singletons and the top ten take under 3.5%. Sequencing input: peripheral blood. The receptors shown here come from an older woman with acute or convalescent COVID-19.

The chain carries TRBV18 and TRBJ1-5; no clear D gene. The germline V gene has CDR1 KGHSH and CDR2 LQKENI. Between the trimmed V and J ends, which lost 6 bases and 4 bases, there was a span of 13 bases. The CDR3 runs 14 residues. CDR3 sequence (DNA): TGTGCCAGCTCCGCGGGAGTTTTAAATCAGCCCCAGCATTTT. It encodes CASSAGVLNQPQHF.

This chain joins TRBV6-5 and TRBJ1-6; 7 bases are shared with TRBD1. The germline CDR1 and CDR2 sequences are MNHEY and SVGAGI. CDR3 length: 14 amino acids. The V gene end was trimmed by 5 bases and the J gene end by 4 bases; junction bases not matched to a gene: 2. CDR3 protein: CASSLGQYNSPLHF. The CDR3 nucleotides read TGTGCCAGCAGTCTGGGACAGTATAATTCACCCCTCCACTTT.

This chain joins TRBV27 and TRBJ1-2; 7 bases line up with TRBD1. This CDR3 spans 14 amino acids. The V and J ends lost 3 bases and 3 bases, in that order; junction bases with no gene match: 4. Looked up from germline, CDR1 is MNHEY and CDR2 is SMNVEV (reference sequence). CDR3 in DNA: TGTGCCAGCAGTTTCTACACAGGGGACTATGGCTACACCTTC. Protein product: CASSFYTGDYGYTF.